This entry lists 31 T cell receptor beta chains sequenced from one sample in a study of human T cells and chemical hapten exposure. The time point is: patch test 2, 6 weeks after DPC sensitization. Indicated treatment: therapeutic diphenylcyclopropenone sensitization with weekly scalp DPC. TCRdb independently ran MiXCR on the RACE reads; one entry per CDR3 protein. This sample has fewer than 85,000 distinct CDR3 sequences, with roughly 10% found just once. The sequenced sample was whole blood, obtained in connection with sensitization to the hapten diphenylcyclopropenone (DPC). These receptors were obtained from a man in his late teens or twenties with alopecia areata. Some clones in this sample may be carry-over from other donors' samples.

This clonotype has at least ten counts. This chain uses TRBV11-3 with TRBJ2-3; no reliable D call. Trimming took 5 bases from V and 0 from J, leaving 9 bases between them. Germline V gives CDR1 SGHNT, CDR2 YENEEA. The CDR3 is made up of 14 amino acids. This CDR3 is CASSPERSTDTQYF. The CDR3 nucleotides read TGTGCCAGCAGCCCCGAGAGAAGCACAGATACGCAGTATTTT.

This clonotype was seen ten or more times. The chain is built from TRBV12-3 or TRBV12-4 and TRBJ2-1; 12 bases fit TRBD2. V shed 6 bases, J shed 4 bases, and the junction held 4 bases outside the gene matches. CDR3 length: 15 amino acids. CDR3 in amino acids: CASSLTSGGYNEQFF. CDR3 DNA sequence: TGTGCCAGCAGCTTGACTAGCGGGGGATACAATGAGCAGTTCTTC.

This clonotype was counted many times. The CDR3 sequence is CASSQDNNYEQYV. The DNA of the CDR3 is TGCGCCAGCAGCCAAGATAACAACTACGAGCAGTACGTC. V is TRBV4-1 and J is TRBJ2-7; D gene unclear. Germline V CDR1 and CDR2: MGHRA, YSYEKL. The V and J ends lost 0 bases and 3 bases respectively, with 6 bases between them. The CDR3 runs 13 residues.

The V and J genes are TRBV9 and TRBJ1-3, with unresolved D. The germline V and J ends were trimmed by 4 bases and 1 base, with 12 bases remaining between them. The CDR3 runs to 15 residues. Germline CDR1 reads SGDLS; CDR2 reads YYNGEE. The CDR3, as DNA: TGTGCCAGCAGCCTTAATGGGGAGTCTGGAAACACCATATATTTT. It specifies CASSLNGESGNTIYF.

This clonotype was recorded at least ten times. V gene TRBV4-1 combines with J gene TRBJ1-5, with unresolved D. The CDR3 runs to 14 residues. Germline-derived CDR1 and CDR2 are MGHRA and YSYEKL. With 0 bases removed from V and 3 bases from J, the gap between germline ends came to 6 bases. CDR3 DNA: TGCGCCAGCAGCCAAGAGGGATTCAATCAGCCCCAGCATTTT. This translates into CASSQEGFNQPQHF.

This clonotype was seen more than once but under ten times. The rearrangement uses TRBV4-1 and TRBJ2-7; D may be TRBD1 (6 bases). CDR3 length: 13 amino acids. Trimming took 1 base from V and 6 from J, leaving 10 bases between them. Germline V gene lookup returns CDR1 MGHRA and CDR2 YSYEKL. CDR3 sequence reads: CASSQATGSEQYF. The CDR3 DNA reads as TGCGCCAGCAGCCAAGCGACAGGATCCGAGCAGTACTTC.

This clonotype occurred many times. This chain links TRBV7-8 with TRBJ2-5; 9 bases are shared with TRBD2. The CDR3 loop spans 12 amino acids. The V gene end was trimmed by 5 bases and the J gene end by 13 bases; junction bases not matched to a gene: 8. CDR1 and CDR2 from the germline V gene are SGHVS and FQNEAQ. The CDR3 coding sequence is TGTGCCAGCAGCATCAGCGGGGGGCCGATGTACTTC. As protein: CASSISGGPMYF.

This clonotype was observed many times. V usage is TRBV18 and J usage is TRBJ2-1, with D possibly being TRBD2 (5 bases). In germline, CDR1 is KGHSH, CDR2 LQKENI. Between the trimmed V and J ends, which lost 0 bases and 8 bases, there was a span of 23 bases. CDR3 size: 18 residues. The DNA of the CDR3 is TGTGCCAGCTCACCACCGGGAGCCCTAAAACCAACCACAGATGAGCAGTTCTTC. Protein: CASSPPGALKPTTDEQFF.

This clonotype has at least ten counts. This chain connects TRBV18 to TRBJ1-1; D perhaps matches TRBD1 (6 bases). The V gene's germline CDR1 is KGHSH and CDR2 LQKENI. The CDR3 has 16 amino acids. V was pared by 3 bases and J by 1 base, with 15 bases between. CDR3 sequence (DNA): TGTGCCAGCTCACCGGAACAGGGTCGCGGGAACACTGAAGCTTTCTTT. Its protein product is CASSPEQGRGNTEAFF.

This clonotype was seen at least ten times. The genes are TRBV5-4 and TRBJ2-6; no firm D call. The CDR3 has 15 residues. CDR1 and CDR2 from the germline V gene are SGHNT and YYREEE (reference sequence). Trimming pared 5 bases from V and 0 bases from J, leaving 9 bases between. The CDR3 nucleotides are TGTGCCAGCAGTCGACTGGTCTCTGGGGCCAACGTCCTGACTTTC. Translation gives CASSRLVSGANVLTF.

The chain has TRBV29-1 and TRBJ2-7; D possibly corresponds to TRBD2 (6 bases). The CDR3 totals 19 residues. The V end lost 2 bases, the J end lost 3 bases, and 29 bases lay between the germline ends. Germline CDR1 is SQVTM and CDR2 is ANQGSEA. For the CDR3, the DNA is TGCAGCGTTGAAATTGGTGTGGGTTCCGGGACTCTTTATCGCTACGAGCAGTACTTC. Amino acid sequence: CSVEIGVGSGTLYRYEQYF.

This clonotype showed up just a few times. V usage is TRBV28 and J usage is TRBJ2-7, with 11 bases matching TRBD1. The germline V gene has CDR1 MDHEN and CDR2 SYDVKM. The CDR3 spans 15 residues. V dropped 6 bases and J dropped 5; count of bases not matched to a gene: 9. The CDR3 coding sequence is TGTGCCAGCAGCCCTGCAGGGACAGGGGGTAACGAGCAGTACTTC. Translated: CASSPAGTGGNEQYF.

This clonotype has a count of ten or more. The chain combines TRBV20-1 with TRBJ1-3; D is undetermined. Per germline, CDR1 DFQATT and CDR2 SNEGSKA (reference sequence). This CDR3 comprises 12 residues. V gave up 6 bases and J gave up 4 bases, with 10 bases separating them. In DNA, the CDR3 is TGCAGTGCAGAGGGTAACGGAAACACCATATATTTT. Translation: CSAEGNGNTIYF.

This clonotype was seen just once. At one end the junction does not follow the germline gene, possibly because of a read error. The chain joins TRBV12-3 or TRBV12-4 to TRBJ1-6, with a tentative D call TRBD1 (5 bases). CDR3 length: 16 amino acids. The CDR3 nucleotides are TGCGCCAGCCTCATGTCCGACAGCACCTATAATTCACCCCTCCACTTT. This gives the protein CASLMSDSTYNSPLHF.

In this sample, this clonotype turned up many times. The V call is TRBV15, the J call TRBJ2-3; 12 bases align to TRBD1. Germline V gives CDR1 LNHNV, CDR2 YYDKDF (reference sequence). The CDR3 covers 15 residues. With V trimmed by 5 bases and J by 5 bases, 5 bases remained unmatched. The CDR3 bases are TGTGCCACCAGCGCCGGGACAGGGGGCGAAGATACGCAGTATTTT. Translated, it gives CATSAGTGGEDTQYF.

This clonotype was found a few times. V gene TRBV9 combines with J gene TRBJ2-3; D is unclear. This CDR3 spans 14 amino acids. Germline CDR1 reads SGDLS; CDR2 reads YYNGEE. The V end was cut by 0 bases, the J end by 0 bases, with 5 bases between. The DNA of the CDR3 is TGTGCCAGCAGCGTAGGACACAGCACAGATACGCAGTATTTT. This translates into CASSVGHSTDTQYF. Looking up the rest from reference TRBV9 and TRBJ2-3 gives the full variable domain: DSGVTQTPKHLITATGQRVTLRCSPRSGDLSVYWYQQSLDQGLQFLIQYYNGEERAKGNILERFSAQQFPDLHSELNLSSLELGDSALYFCASSVGHSTDTQYFGPGTRLTVL.

This clonotype has ten or more counts. The chain is built from TRBV11-2 and TRBJ2-5, with D maybe TRBD1 (5 bases). Germline CDR1 reads SGHAT; CDR2 reads FQNNGV. V lost 1 base to trimming and J lost 3 bases, with 12 bases between them. The length of the CDR3 is 15 residues. The CDR3 DNA reads TGTGCCAGCAGCTTAGCTCCAGGGCTGAAAGAGACCCAGTACTTC. Translation: CASSLAPGLKETQYF.

The sample holds a few counts of this clonotype. This chain connects TRBV20-1 to TRBJ2-2; 8 bases match TRBD1. The ends lost 7 bases at V and 0 bases at J; junction bases unmatched: 10. The CDR3 totals 16 residues. CDR1 DFQATT and CDR2 SNEGSKA come from the germline V gene (reference sequence). In DNA form, the CDR3 reads TGCAGTGTTACGAATATACAGGGGGCGAACACCGGGGAGCTGTTTTTT. This gives the protein CSVTNIQGANTGELFF.

The chain employs TRBV9 and TRBJ1-2; TRBD1 is a possible D gene (6 bases). Germline V gene data show CDR1 as SGDLS and CDR2 as YYNGEE. There are 13 residues in the CDR3. V was trimmed by 0 bases and J by 8 bases, leaving 11 bases between them. CDR3 sequence reads: CASSVVPGDGYTF. Written as DNA, the CDR3 is TGTGCCAGCAGCGTAGTCCCAGGGGACGGCTACACCTTC. Combining the CDR3 with reference TRBV9 and TRBJ1-2 gives the whole variable domain DSGVTQTPKHLITATGQRVTLRCSPRSGDLSVYWYQQSLDQGLQFLIQYYNGEERAKGNILERFSAQQFPDLHSELNLSSLELGDSALYFCASSVVPGDGYTFGSGTRLTVV.

The V and J genes are TRBV11-2 and TRBJ2-3; D is unresolved. The CDR3 is 14 residues long. CDR1 is SGHAT and CDR2 is FQNNGV in the germline V gene. V was shortened by 3 bases and J by 2 bases, with 9 bases between the two germline ends. CDR3 nucleotides: TGTGCCAGCAGCTTCAACACTTACACAGATACGCAGTATTTT. Its protein is CASSFNTYTDTQYF.

The CDR3 spells CASSYDRPLTDTQYF. The CDR3 nucleotides are TGTGCCAGCAGTTATGACAGGCCCCTCACAGATACGCAGTATTTT. The chain couples TRBV6-2 or TRBV6-3 to TRBJ2-3; tentative D call: TRBD1 (6 bases). Trimming pared 3 bases from V and 2 bases from J, leaving 12 bases between. From germline, CDR1 is MNHEY and CDR2 SVGEGT. The CDR3 runs 15 residues.

J is TRBJ2-7 and V is TRBV7-9; tentatively, D is TRBD2 (5 bases). Germline assignment: CDR1 SEHNR and CDR2 FQNEAQ (reference sequence). V was clipped by 8 bases and J by 0 bases, with 14 bases between them. The CDR3 has 14 amino acids. CDR3 bases: TGTGCCAGCGCTAGTACGGGGAACTCCTACGAGCAGTACTTC. It is translated as CASASTGNSYEQYF. The full variable domain, with the rest looked up from reference TRBV7-9 and TRBJ2-7, is DTGVSQNPRHKITKRGQNVTFRCDPISEHNRLYWYRQTLGQGPEFLTYFQNEAQLEKSRLLSDRFSAERPKGSFSTLEIQRTEQGDSAMYLCASASTGNSYEQYFGPGTRLTVT.

The gene calls are TRBV4-2 and TRBJ1-4, with unresolved D. V was clipped by 3 bases and J by 7 bases, with 21 bases between them. Germline V CDR1 and CDR2: LGHNA, YNFKEQ. The CDR3 runs 17 residues. The CDR3 nucleotides are TGTGCCAGCAGCCAGGATGAGTCGTCGTCTTTAGGTGAAAAACTGTTTTTT. Protein sequence: CASSQDESSSLGEKLFF.

This clonotype appeared many times. The V and J genes are TRBV28 and TRBJ2-3; D not certain. Germline lookup yields CDR1 MDHEN and CDR2 SYDVKM. The CDR3 spans 12 residues. V lost 7 bases, J lost 3 bases, and 8 bases lay in between. DNA of the CDR3: TGTGCCAGCAAAGAGGAGACAGATACGCAGTATTTT. This encodes CASKEETDTQYF.

This clonotype has a count of ten or more. This chain connects TRBV6-2 or TRBV6-3 to TRBJ1-1; D remains unclear. The CDR3 covers 14 residues. The ends were cut back, 5 bases at V and 11 bases at J, with 21 bases in the middle. Germline V gene data show CDR1 as MNHEY and CDR2 as SVGEGT. Here the CDR3 reads CASSTPWVEEGAFF. The CDR3 coding sequence is TGTGCCAGCAGTACCCCCTGGGTAGAGGAAGGGGCTTTCTTT.

The J gene is TRBJ2-1, the V gene TRBV6-2 or TRBV6-3; 7 bases map to TRBD1. Looked up from germline, CDR1 is MNHEY and CDR2 is SVGEGT. The CDR3 length is 13 residues. After removal of 6 bases from V and 5 bases from J, the junction contained 4 bases not matched to a gene. CDR3 loop: CASSPQGDNEQFF. For the CDR3, the DNA is TGTGCCAGCAGCCCCCAGGGGGACAATGAGCAGTTCTTC.

This clonotype has only a few counts. V is TRBV28 and J is TRBJ2-1; tentatively, D is TRBD2 (7 bases). V lost 2 bases and J 5 bases, leaving 16 bases between the germline ends. The germline CDR1 and CDR2 sequences are MDHEN and SYDVKM. This CDR3 is built from 16 residues. The CDR3 DNA sequence: TGTGCCAGCAGTTTACGGCGGGGGCAGCGGGACAATGAGCAGTTCTTC. As protein: CASSLRRGQRDNEQFF.

The J gene is TRBJ2-1, the V gene TRBV11-1, with 7 bases lining up with TRBD1. The germline V gene encodes CDR1 SGHAT and CDR2 FQDESV (reference sequence). V shed 4 bases and J 0 bases; nucleotides not matched to a gene: 3. The length of the CDR3 is 15 residues. The CDR3 protein is CASSWGQSSYNEQFF. Here the CDR3 DNA reads TGTGCCAGCAGCTGGGGACAGAGCTCCTACAATGAGCAGTTCTTC.

The sample holds many counts of this clonotype. This chain joins TRBV3-1 and TRBJ2-1, with D uncertain. This CDR3 has 11 residues. Trimming took off 5 bases at V and 6 bases at J, with 5 bases between the two ends. From germline, CDR1 is LGHDT and CDR2 YNNKEL (reference sequence). The CDR3 reads CASSSPNEQFF. The CDR3 DNA reads TGTGCCAGCAGCTCCCCCAATGAGCAGTTCTTC.

This clonotype has more than one count but fewer than ten. The V call is TRBV6-4, the J call TRBJ1-5, with D uncertain. The germline CDR1 and CDR2 sequences are MRHNA and SNTAGT. The CDR3 is made up of 16 amino acids. Trimming pared 4 bases from V and 6 bases from J, leaving 19 bases between. Here the CDR3 DNA reads TGTGCCAGCAGTGGTTTGTGGATGACCCGCAGTCAGCCCCAGCATTTT. Its protein is CASSGLWMTRSQPQHF.

On this clonotype: One base away lies a much larger clone, so this may be a sequencing read error. The chain links TRBV28 to TRBJ2-7; D is unclear. Germline CDR1 is MDHEN and CDR2 is SYDVKM. Trimming took off 2 bases at V and 0 bases at J, with 8 bases between the two ends. CDR3 length equals 14 residues. CDR3 nucleotide sequence: TGTGCCAGCAGTTTACTGGGTGTCTCCTACGAGCAGTACTTC. It yields the protein CASSLLGVSYEQYF.